This TCR beta chain was recovered during a study of cytomegalovirus exposure and HLA in healthy donors. Study as a whole: Unique TCR beta sequences numbering 95 million to 130 million came from approximately 180 million T cells in an earlier analysis.

General study findings and limits: The authors listed 150 to 200 TCR beta chains as cytomegalovirus-associated.

Donors counted as nominally healthy when sampled, yet unrecorded immune exposures were likely. The V gene's germline CDR1 is KGHSH and CDR2 LQKENI. The V segment lost 4 bases and the J segment 6 bases; nucleotides outside the gene matches: 10. This CDR3 has 16 amino acids. With 60 Vbeta and 13 Jbeta primers, the PCR was carried out. The protocol was immunoSEQ multiplex PCR, while the TCRdb copy is restricted to in-frame clones and leaves out a portion. The sample totals approximately 70,000 clones. On this clone: Its antigen remains unknown.

The receptor's source is a female donor in good health and CMV-seropositive. The chain combines TRBV18 with TRBJ2-2, with 8 bases identical to TRBD1. What was sequenced was PBMCs. In DNA form, the CDR3 reads TGTGCCAGCTCACTATCCGGGACAGGAGGGTCCGGGGAGCTGTTTTTT. Translated, it gives CASSLSGTGGSGELFF.